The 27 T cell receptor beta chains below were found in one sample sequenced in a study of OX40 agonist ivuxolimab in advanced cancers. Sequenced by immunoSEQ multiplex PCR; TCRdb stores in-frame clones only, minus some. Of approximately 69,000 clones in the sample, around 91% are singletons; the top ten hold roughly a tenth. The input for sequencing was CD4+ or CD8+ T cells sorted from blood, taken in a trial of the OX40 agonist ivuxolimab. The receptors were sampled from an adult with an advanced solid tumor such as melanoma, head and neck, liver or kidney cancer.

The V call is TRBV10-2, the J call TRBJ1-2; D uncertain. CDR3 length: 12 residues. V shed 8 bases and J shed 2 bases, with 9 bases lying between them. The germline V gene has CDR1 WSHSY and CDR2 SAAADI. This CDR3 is CASAFQNYGYTF. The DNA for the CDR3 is TGCGCCAGCGCCTTCCAGAACTATGGCTACACCTTC.

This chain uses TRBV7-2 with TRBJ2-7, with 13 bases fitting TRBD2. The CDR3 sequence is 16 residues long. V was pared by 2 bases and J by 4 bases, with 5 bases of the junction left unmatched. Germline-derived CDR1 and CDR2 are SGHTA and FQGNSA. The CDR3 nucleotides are TGTGCCAGCAGCTTATCCCCACTAGCGGGAGGGTACGAGCAGTACTTC. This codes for CASSLSPLAGGYEQYF.

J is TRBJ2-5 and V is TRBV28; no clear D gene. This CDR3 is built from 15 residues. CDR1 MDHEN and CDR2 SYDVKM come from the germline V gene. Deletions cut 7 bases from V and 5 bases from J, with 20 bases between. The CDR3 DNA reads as TGTGCCAGCAACTCTATGGCGAAGGGCGGTGAGACCCAGTACTTC. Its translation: CASNSMAKGGETQYF.

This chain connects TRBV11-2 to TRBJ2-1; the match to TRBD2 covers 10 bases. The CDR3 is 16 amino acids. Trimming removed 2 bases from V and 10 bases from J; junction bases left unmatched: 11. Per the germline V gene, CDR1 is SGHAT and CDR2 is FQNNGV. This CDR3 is CASSLRVASGSVEQFF. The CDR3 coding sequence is TGTGCCAGCAGCTTAAGGGTGGCTAGCGGGAGTGTAGAGCAGTTCTTC.

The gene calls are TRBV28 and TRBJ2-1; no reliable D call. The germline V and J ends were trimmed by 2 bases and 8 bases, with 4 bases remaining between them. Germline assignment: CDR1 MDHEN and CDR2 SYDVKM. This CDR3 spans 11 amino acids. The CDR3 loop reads CASSLIYEQFF. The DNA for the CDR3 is TGTGCCAGCAGTTTAATATATGAGCAGTTCTTC. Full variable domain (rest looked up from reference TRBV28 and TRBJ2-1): DVKVTQSSRYLVKRTGEKVFLECVQDMDHENMFWYRQDPGLGLRLIYFSYDVKMKEKGDIPEGYSVSREKKERFSLILESASTNQTSMYLCASSLIYEQFFGPGTRLTVL.

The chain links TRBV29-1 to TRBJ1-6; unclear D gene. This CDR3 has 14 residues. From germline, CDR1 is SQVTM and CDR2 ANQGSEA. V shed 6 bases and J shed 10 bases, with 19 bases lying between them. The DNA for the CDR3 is TGCAGCGTCGCCGGGCTCCCCGGTCCCTCACCCCTCCACTTT. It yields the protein CSVAGLPGPSPLHF.

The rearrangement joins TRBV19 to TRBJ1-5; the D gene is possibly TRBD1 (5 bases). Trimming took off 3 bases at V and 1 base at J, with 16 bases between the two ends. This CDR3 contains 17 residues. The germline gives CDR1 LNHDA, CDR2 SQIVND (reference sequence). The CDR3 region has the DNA TGTGCCAGTAGTATGGGGGGGAGGCTGGCGAGCAATCAGCCCCAGCATTTT. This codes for CASSMGGRLASNQPQHF.

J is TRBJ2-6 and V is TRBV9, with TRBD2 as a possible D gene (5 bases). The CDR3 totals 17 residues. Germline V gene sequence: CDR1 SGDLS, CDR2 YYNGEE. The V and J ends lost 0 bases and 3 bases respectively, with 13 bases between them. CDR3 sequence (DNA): TGTGCCAGCAGCGTAGTATTTGAGGGCTTTGGGGCCAACGTCCTGACTTTC. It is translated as CASSVVFEGFGANVLTF. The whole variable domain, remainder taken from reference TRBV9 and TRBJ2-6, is DSGVTQTPKHLITATGQRVTLRCSPRSGDLSVYWYQQSLDQGLQFLIQYYNGEERAKGNILERFSAQQFPDLHSELNLSSLELGDSALYFCASSVVFEGFGANVLTFGAGSRLTVL.

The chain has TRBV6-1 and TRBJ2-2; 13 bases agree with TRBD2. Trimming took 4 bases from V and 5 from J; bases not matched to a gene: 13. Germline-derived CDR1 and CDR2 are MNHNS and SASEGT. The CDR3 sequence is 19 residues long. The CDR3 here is CASSGAGTSGIVETGELFF. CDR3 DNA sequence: TGTGCCAGCAGTGGAGCCGGGACTAGCGGGATCGTGGAGACCGGGGAGCTGTTTTTT.

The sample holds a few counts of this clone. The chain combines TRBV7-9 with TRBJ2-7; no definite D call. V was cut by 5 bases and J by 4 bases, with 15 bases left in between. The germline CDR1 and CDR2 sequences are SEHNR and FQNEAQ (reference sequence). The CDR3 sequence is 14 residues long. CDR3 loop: CASSPSFGIYEQYF. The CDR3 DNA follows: TGTGCCAGCAGCCCTTCGTTTGGGATTTACGAGCAGTACTTC.

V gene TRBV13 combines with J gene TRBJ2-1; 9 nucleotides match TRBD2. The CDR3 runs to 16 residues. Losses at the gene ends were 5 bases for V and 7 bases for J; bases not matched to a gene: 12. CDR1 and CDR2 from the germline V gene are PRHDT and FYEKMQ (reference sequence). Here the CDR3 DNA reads TGTGCCAGCAGCCGATATAGCGGGAGTAACGTAAATGAGCAGTTCTTC. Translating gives CASSRYSGSNVNEQFF.

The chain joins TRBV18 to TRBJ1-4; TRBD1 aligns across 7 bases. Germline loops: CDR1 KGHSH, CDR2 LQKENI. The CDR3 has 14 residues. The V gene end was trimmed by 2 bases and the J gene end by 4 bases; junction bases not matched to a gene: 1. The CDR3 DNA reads TGTGCCAGCTCACCAAGACAGGGTAATGAAAAACTGTTTTTT. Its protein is CASSPRQGNEKLFF.

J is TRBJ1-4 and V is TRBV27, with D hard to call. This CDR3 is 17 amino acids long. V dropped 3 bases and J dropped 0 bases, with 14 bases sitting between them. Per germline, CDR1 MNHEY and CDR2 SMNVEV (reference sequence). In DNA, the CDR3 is TGTGCCAGCAGTTTTGGGGTCGGAGCTACAACTAATGAAAAACTGTTTTTT. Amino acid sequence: CASSFGVGATTNEKLFF.

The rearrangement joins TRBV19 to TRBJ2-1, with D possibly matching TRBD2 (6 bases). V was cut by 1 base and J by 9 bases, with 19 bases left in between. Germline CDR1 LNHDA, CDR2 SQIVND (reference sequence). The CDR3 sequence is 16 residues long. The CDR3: CASSIAGESLMSEQFF. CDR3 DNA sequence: TGTGCCAGTAGTATAGCGGGAGAGAGCTTGATGAGTGAGCAGTTCTTC.

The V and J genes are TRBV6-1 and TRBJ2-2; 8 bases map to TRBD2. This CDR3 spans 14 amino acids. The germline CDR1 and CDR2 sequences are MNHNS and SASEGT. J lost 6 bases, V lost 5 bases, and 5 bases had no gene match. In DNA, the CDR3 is TGTGCCAGCAGTCCCCGGGGGGGACCCGGGGAGCTGTTTTTT. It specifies CASSPRGGPGELFF.

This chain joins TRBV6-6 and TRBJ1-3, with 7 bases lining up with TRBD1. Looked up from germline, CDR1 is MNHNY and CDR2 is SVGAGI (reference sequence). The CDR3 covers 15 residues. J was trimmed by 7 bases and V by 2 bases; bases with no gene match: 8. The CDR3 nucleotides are TGTGCCAGCAGTTACACCCGGGACAGCAGGAACACCATATATTTT. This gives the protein CASSYTRDSRNTIYF.

The CDR3: CASRPQETQYF. The CDR3 region has the DNA TGTGCCAGCAGACCCCAAGAGACCCAGTACTTC. The chain joins TRBV28 to TRBJ2-5; D not certain. There are 11 residues in the CDR3. Germline lookup yields CDR1 MDHEN and CDR2 SYDVKM. V lost 6 bases to trimming and J lost 1 base, with 3 bases between them.

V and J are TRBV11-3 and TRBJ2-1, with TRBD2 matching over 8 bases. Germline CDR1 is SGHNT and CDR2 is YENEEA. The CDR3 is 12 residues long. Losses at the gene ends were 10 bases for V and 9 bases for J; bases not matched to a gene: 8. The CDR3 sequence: CATGTRYGEQFF. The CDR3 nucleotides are TGTGCCACCGGGACTAGGTATGGTGAGCAGTTCTTC.

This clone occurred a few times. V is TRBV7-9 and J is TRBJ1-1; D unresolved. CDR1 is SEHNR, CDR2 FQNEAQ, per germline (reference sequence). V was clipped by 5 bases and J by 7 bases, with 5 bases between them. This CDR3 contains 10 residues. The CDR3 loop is CASSRIEAFF. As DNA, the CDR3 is TGTGCCAGCAGCAGGATTGAAGCTTTCTTT.

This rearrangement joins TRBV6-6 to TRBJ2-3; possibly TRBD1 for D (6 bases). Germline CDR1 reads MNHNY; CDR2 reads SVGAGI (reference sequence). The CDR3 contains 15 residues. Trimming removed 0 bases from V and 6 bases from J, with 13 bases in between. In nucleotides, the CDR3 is TGTGCCAGCAGTTACTCGGGGGCCCAGGGGGATACGCAGTATTTT. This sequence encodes CASSYSGAQGDTQYF.

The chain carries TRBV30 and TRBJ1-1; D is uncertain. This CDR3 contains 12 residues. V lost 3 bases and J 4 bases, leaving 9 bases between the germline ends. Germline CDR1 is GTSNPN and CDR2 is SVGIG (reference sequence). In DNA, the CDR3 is TGTGCCTGGAGCTCGGGCGGCACTGAAGCTTTCTTT. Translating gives CAWSSGGTEAFF. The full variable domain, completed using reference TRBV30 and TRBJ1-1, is SQTIHQWPATLVQPVGSPLSLECTVEGTSNPNLYWYRQAAGRGLQLLFYSVGIGQISSEVPQNLSASRPQDRQFILSSKKLLLSDSGFYLCAWSSGGTEAFFGQGTRLTVV.

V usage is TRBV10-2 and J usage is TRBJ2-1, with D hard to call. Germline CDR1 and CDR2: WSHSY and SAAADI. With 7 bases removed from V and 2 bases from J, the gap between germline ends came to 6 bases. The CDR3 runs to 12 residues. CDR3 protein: CASKVPYNEQFF. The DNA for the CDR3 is TGCGCCAGCAAGGTGCCCTACAATGAGCAGTTCTTC.

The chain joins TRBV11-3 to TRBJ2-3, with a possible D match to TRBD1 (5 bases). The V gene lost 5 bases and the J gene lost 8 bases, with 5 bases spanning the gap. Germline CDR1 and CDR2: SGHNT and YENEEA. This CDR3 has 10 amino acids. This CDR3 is CASSQGTQYF. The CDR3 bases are TGTGCCAGCAGCCAGGGTACGCAGTATTTT.

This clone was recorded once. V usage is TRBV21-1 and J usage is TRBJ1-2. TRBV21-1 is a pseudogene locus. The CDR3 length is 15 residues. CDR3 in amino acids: CASTVVGPAFYGYTF. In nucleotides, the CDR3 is TGTGCCAGCACTGTAGTGGGACCAGCTTTCTATGGCTACACCTTC.

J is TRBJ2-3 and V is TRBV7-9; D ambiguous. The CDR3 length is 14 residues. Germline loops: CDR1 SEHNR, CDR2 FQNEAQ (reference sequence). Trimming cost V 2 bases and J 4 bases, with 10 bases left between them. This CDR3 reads CASSLLGSADTQYF. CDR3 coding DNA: TGTGCCAGCAGCTTACTGGGGTCGGCAGATACGCAGTATTTT.

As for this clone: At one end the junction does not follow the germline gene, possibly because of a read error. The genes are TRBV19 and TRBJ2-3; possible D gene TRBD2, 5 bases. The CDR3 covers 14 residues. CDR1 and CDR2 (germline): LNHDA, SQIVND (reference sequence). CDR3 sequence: CASRIARGTDTQYF. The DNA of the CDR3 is TGTGCCAGTAGGATAGCGCGCGGCACAGATACGCAGTATTTT.

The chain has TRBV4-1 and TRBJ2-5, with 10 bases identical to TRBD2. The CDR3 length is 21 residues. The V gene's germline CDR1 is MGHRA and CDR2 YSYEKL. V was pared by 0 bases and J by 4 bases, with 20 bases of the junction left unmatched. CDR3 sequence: CASSQEAGGTTSGPRGETQYF. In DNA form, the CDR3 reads TGCGCCAGCAGCCAAGAGGCGGGCGGAACGACTAGCGGGCCGCGGGGAGAGACCCAGTACTTC.